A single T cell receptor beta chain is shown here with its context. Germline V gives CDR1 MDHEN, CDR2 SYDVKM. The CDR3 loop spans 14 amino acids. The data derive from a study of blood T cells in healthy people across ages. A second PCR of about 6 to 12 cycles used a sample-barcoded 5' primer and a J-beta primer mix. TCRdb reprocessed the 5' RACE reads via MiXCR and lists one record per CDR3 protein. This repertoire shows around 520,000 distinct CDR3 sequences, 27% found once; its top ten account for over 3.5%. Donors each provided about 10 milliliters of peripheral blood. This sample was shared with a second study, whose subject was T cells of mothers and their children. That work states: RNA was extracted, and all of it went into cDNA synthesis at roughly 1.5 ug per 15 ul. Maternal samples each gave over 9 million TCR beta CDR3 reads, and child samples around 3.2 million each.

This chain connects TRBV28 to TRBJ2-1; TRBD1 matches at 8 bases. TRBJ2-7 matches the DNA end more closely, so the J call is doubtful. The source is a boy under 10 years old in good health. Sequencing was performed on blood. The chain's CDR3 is CASSRRTGRNEQYF. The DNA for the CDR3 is TGTGCCAGCAGTCGAAGGACAGGGCGGAACGAGCAGTACTTC.